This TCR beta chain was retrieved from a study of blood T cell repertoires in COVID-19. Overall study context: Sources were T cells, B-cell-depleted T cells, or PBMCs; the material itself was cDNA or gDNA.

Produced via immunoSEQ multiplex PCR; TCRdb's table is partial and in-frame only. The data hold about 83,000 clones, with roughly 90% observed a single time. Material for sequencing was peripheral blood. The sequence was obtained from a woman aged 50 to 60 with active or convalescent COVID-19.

CDR3 DNA sequence: TGTGCCAGCAGCCCGGTCACGCTCTCCCCTGAAGCTTTCTTT. Translating gives CASSPVTLSPEAFF. The chain carries TRBV7-3 and TRBJ1-1, with no clear D. This CDR3 contains 14 residues. CDR1 and CDR2 from the germline V gene are SGHTA and FQGTGA. V gave up 5 bases and J gave up 6 bases, with 16 bases separating them.